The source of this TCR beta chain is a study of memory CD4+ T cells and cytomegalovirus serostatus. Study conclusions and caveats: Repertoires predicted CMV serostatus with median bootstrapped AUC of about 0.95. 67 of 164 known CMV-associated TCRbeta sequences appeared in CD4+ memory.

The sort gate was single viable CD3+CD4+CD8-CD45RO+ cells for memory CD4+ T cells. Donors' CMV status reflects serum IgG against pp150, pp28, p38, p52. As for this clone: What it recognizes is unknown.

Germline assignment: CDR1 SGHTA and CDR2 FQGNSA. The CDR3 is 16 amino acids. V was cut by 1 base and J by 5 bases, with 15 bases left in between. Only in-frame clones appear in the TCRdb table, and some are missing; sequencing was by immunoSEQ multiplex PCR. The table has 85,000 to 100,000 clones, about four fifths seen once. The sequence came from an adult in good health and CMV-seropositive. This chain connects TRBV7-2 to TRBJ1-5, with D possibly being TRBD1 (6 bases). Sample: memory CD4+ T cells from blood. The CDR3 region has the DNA TGTGCCAGCAGCTTAGGAACAGGGCGAGGGGATCAGCCCCAGCATTTT. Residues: CASSLGTGRGDQPQHF.